This passage covers 24 T cell receptor beta chains from one sample sequenced in a study of blood T cell repertoires in COVID-19. Sequencing was performed with immunoSEQ multiplex PCR; in TCRdb, only in-frame clones are kept and a portion is missing. Among 150,000 to 200,000 clones, around 89% were seen once, and the ten largest hold under 2%. Source material: peripheral blood. The receptors stem from a man aged 18 to 29 who had recovered from COVID-19.

V gene TRBV19 combines with J gene TRBJ2-3; D unresolved. The CDR3 sequence is 16 residues long. CDR1 and CDR2 (germline): LNHDA, SQIVND (reference sequence). V dropped 1 base and J dropped 0 bases, with 11 bases sitting between them. DNA of the CDR3: TGTGCCAGTAGTATAGGAGACTTCCCAAGCACAGATACGCAGTATTTT. This codes for CASSIGDFPSTDTQYF.

The CDR3 DNA reads as TGTGCCAGCAGATCTAGTGGGGCTTCCGGGGAGCTGTTTTTT. Encoded protein: CASRSSGASGELFF. This chain joins TRBV5-4 and TRBJ2-2, with a weak D call TRBD1 (5 bases). The CDR3 is made up of 14 amino acids. The ends were cut back, 5 bases at V and 6 bases at J, with 14 bases in the middle. From germline, CDR1 is SGHNT and CDR2 YYREEE (reference sequence).

This chain joins TRBV19 and TRBJ2-1, with 13 bases lining up with TRBD2. The CDR3 has 18 residues. The V segment lost 5 bases and the J segment 4 bases; nucleotides outside the gene matches: 11. Per germline, CDR1 LNHDA and CDR2 SQIVND (reference sequence). The CDR3 reads CASSEQGPGLAGYNEQFF. DNA of the CDR3: TGTGCCAGTAGTGAACAGGGGCCGGGACTAGCGGGGTACAATGAGCAGTTCTTC.

Of note for this clone: The junction differs from germline at one of its ends, possibly a read error. This chain links TRBV6-6 with TRBJ2-7; D call uncertain. The germline V gene has CDR1 MNHNY and CDR2 SVGAGI (reference sequence). The CDR3 is 12 residues long. The chain's CDR3 is CASSYLSDEQYF. DNA of the CDR3: TGTGCCAGCAGTTACCTCTCCGACGAGCAGTACTTC.

This clone appeared once. This chain joins TRBV5-1 and TRBJ2-7, with 9 positions matching TRBD1. The V gene end was trimmed by 1 base and the J gene end by 3 bases; junction bases not matched to a gene: 5. The CDR3 is made up of 15 amino acids. The germline CDR1 and CDR2 sequences are SGHRS and YFSETQ. The DNA of the CDR3 is TGCGCCAGCAGCTTGTATGGGACAGGGTTCTACGAGCAGTACTTC. The encoded protein is CASSLYGTGFYEQYF.

This sequence joins TRBV24-1 and TRBJ2-1; D is possibly TRBD1 (6 bases). The germline V gene has CDR1 KGHDR and CDR2 SFDVKD. CDR3 length: 15 amino acids. V lost 5 bases to trimming and J lost 8 bases, with 18 bases between them. CDR3 in amino acids: CATSALGTGLDEQFF. DNA of the CDR3: TGTGCCACCAGTGCCCTTGGCACAGGGCTCGATGAGCAGTTCTTC.

V usage is TRBV7-2 and J usage is TRBJ1-2, with 11 bases identical to TRBD1. Germline lookup yields CDR1 SGHTA and CDR2 FQGNSA. The CDR3 contains 15 residues. Trimming took 0 bases from V and 8 from J; bases not matched to a gene: 5. The CDR3 region has the DNA TGTGCCAGCAGCTTAGCGCTGGACAGGGGGCGCGGCTACACCTTC. It codes for CASSLALDRGRGYTF.

J is TRBJ1-1 and V is TRBV6-2 or TRBV6-3; D is uncertain. The V gene's germline CDR1 is MNHEY and CDR2 SVGEGT. This CDR3 contains 11 residues. Between the trimmed V and J ends, which lost 2 bases and 7 bases, there was a span of 5 bases. The CDR3 region is CASSYLSEAFF. The CDR3 DNA reads TGTGCCAGCAGTTACCTCAGTGAAGCTTTCTTT.

The chain has TRBV3-1 (or the pseudogene TRBV3-2) and TRBJ2-3; tentative D call: TRBD1 (5 bases). The CDR3 is 14 amino acids. The germline V gene has CDR1 LGHDT and CDR2 YNNKEL (reference sequence). The germline V and J ends were trimmed by 4 bases and 1 base, with 9 bases remaining between them. The chain's CDR3 is CASSPEGGTDTQYF. The CDR3 region has the DNA TGTGCCAGCAGCCCCGAAGGGGGCACAGATACGCAGTATTTT.

V and J are TRBV6-2 or TRBV6-3 and TRBJ1-2, with D possibly being TRBD1 (5 bases). V lost 6 bases, J lost 9 bases, and 20 bases lay in between. Germline loops: CDR1 MNHEY, CDR2 SVGEGT. The CDR3 has 14 residues. The CDR3 region is CASSRGTPGKSYTF. The CDR3 DNA reads as TGTGCCAGCAGCCGCGGGACGCCCGGCAAGAGCTACACCTTC.

V gene TRBV25-1 combines with J gene TRBJ1-2, with a possible D match to TRBD1 (5 bases). Germline V gives CDR1 MGHDK, CDR2 SYGVNS. V shed 4 bases and J shed 4 bases, with 7 bases lying between them. This CDR3 is 12 amino acids long. CDR3 in DNA: TGTGCCAGCAGTGGTCAGGGCTATGGCTACACCTTC. Encoded protein: CASSGQGYGYTF.

The gene calls are TRBV11-2 and TRBJ1-4; maybe TRBD1 (5 bases). The CDR3 runs 14 residues. Trimming stripped 4 bases from V and 8 bases from J, with 14 bases between. Germline lookup yields CDR1 SGHAT and CDR2 FQNNGV. The CDR3 coding sequence is TGTGCCAGCAGCTCCCCCGGGGCGGGGGAAAAACTGTTTTTT. It yields the protein CASSSPGAGEKLFF.

The chain combines TRBV19 with TRBJ2-1; 8 nucleotides line up with TRBD2. Germline assignment: CDR1 LNHDA and CDR2 SQIVND (reference sequence). This CDR3 comprises 15 residues. The ends lost 8 bases at V and 4 bases at J; junction bases unmatched: 10. CDR3 DNA sequence: TGTGCCAGTGGGGAATGGGGCGGGGGGTACAATGAGCAGTTCTTC. This sequence encodes CASGEWGGGYNEQFF.

The chain has TRBV11-2 and TRBJ2-7; 9 nucleotides line up with TRBD1. The CDR3 spans 14 residues. The V segment lost 5 bases and the J segment 3 bases; nucleotides outside the gene matches: 5. CDR1 and CDR2 from the germline V gene are SGHAT and FQNNGV. The CDR3 spells CASSPRQGVYEQYF. DNA of the CDR3: TGTGCCAGCAGCCCTCGACAGGGGGTCTACGAGCAGTACTTC.

Note on this clone: At one end the junction does not follow the germline gene, possibly because of a read error. CDR3 residues: CASSATQGERFF. The CDR3 bases are TGTGCCAGCAGTGCCACACAGGGGGAAAGATTTTTT. The rearrangement joins TRBV25-1 to TRBJ1-3; 8 bases agree with TRBD1. The CDR3 contains 12 residues. Germline-derived CDR1 and CDR2 are MGHDK and SYGVNS.

The gene calls are TRBV30 and TRBJ1-1, with a weak D call TRBD1 (5 bases). Germline V gene data show CDR1 as GTSNPN and CDR2 as SVGIG (reference sequence). V shed 3 bases and J shed 0 bases, with 11 bases lying between them. There are 14 residues in the CDR3. CDR3 nucleotides: TGTGCCTGGAGGAACGACAGACTGAACACTGAAGCTTTCTTT. This translates into CAWRNDRLNTEAFF.

This chain uses TRBV19 with TRBJ1-3; D remains unclear. The CDR3 extends over 16 amino acids. Trimming cost V 3 bases and J 0 bases, with 12 bases left between them. Germline CDR1 is LNHDA and CDR2 is SQIVND (reference sequence). CDR3 coding DNA: TGTGCCAGTAGTATCGGAGAGAGTCCCTCTGGAAACACCATATATTTT. Its protein product is CASSIGESPSGNTIYF.

A remark on this clone: The junction shows a germline mismatch at one end, possibly a read error. This rearrangement joins TRBV27 to TRBJ2-7, with TRBD2 matching over 13 bases. CDR3 length: 17 residues. The germline V gene has CDR1 MNHEY and CDR2 SMNVEV (reference sequence). The CDR3 loop reads CASSRTSGSIPSHEQYF. The CDR3 DNA reads as TGTGCCAGCAGCCGGACTAGCGGGAGTATTCCCTCCCACGAGCAGTACTTC.

This sequence joins TRBV6-4 and TRBJ2-6, with D perhaps matching TRBD1 (6 bases). V shed 3 bases and J shed 2 bases, with 11 bases lying between them. Germline V gene lookup returns CDR1 MRHNA and CDR2 SNTAGT. CDR3 length: 16 residues. The CDR3, as DNA: TGTGCCAGCAGTGAAAACAGGGAACCTGGGGCCAACGTCCTGACTTTC. Residues: CASSENREPGANVLTF.

The rearrangement joins TRBV5-4 to TRBJ2-7; TRBD1 matches at 7 bases. Germline loops: CDR1 SGHNT, CDR2 YYREEE (reference sequence). J gave up 4 bases and V 2 bases, and 9 bases lay outside the gene matches. This CDR3 region has 15 residues. CDR3 residues: CASSLRTGRGYEQYF. Here the CDR3 DNA reads TGTGCCAGCAGCTTAAGGACGGGCAGGGGGTACGAGCAGTACTTC.

The gene calls are TRBV18 and TRBJ1-5, with 9 bases lining up with TRBD1. Trimming at V came to 3 bases and at J to 2 bases, leaving 2 bases not matched to a gene. There are 15 residues in the CDR3. The germline V gene encodes CDR1 KGHSH and CDR2 LQKENI. CDR3 region: CASSPRQGGNQPQHF. In nucleotides, the CDR3 is TGTGCCAGCTCACCTAGACAGGGGGGCAATCAGCCCCAGCATTTT.

This clone was recorded once. The rearrangement uses TRBV28 and TRBJ2-7, with D possibly TRBD2 on 7 matching bases. Germline V CDR1 and CDR2: MDHEN, SYDVKM. The CDR3 has 13 residues. Trimming pared 10 bases from V and 7 bases from J, leaving 20 bases between. For the CDR3, the DNA is TGTGCCAAGCCACCGGCGGGGGCGCGGGAGCAGTACTTC. It yields the protein CAKPPAGAREQYF.

The chain employs TRBV3-1 (or the pseudogene TRBV3-2) and TRBJ2-2; D might be TRBD1 (6 bases). Germline CDR1 reads LGHDT; CDR2 reads YNNKEL (reference sequence). Trimming stripped 4 bases from V and 2 bases from J, with 14 bases between. There are 16 residues in the CDR3. This CDR3 reads CASSLVGRGNTGELFF. The CDR3 nucleotides read TGTGCCAGCAGCCTTGTCGGCAGGGGCAACACCGGGGAGCTGTTTTTT.

The chain couples TRBV18 to TRBJ2-4; 7 bases are shared with TRBD2. V lost 3 bases and J lost 6; bases outside the gene matches: 8. The CDR3 sequence is 15 residues long. Germline-derived CDR1 and CDR2 are KGHSH and LQKENI. CDR3 protein: CASSPVSGAGNIQYF. For the CDR3, the DNA is TGTGCCAGCTCACCTGTGAGCGGGGCCGGAAACATTCAGTACTTC.